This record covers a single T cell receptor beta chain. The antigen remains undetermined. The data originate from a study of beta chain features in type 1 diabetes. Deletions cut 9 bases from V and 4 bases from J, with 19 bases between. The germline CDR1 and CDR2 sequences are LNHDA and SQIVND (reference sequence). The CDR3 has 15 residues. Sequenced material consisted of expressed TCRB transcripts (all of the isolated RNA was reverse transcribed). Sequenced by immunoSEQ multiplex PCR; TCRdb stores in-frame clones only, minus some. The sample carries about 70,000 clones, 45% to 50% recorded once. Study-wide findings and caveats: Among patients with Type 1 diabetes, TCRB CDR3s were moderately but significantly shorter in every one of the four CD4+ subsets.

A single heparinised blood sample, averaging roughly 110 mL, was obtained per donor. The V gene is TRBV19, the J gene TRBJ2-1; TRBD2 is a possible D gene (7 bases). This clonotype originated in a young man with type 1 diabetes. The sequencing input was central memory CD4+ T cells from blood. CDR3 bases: TGTGCCAGCAGCCGAGGGGGGGGCCCTTACAATGAGCAGTTCTTC. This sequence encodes CASSRGGGPYNEQFF.